These 30 T cell receptor beta chains were sequenced from one sample in a study of molecular identifiers for immune sequencing clone quantification. One entry per CDR3 protein results from TCRdb running MiXCR on the PCR reads. The data show under 650,000 distinct CDR3 sequences, with about 20% seen just once and roughly 0.9% held by the top ten. The sequencing input was naive CD8+ T cells from blood, with Jurkat cell RNA spiked in. The subset is: FACS-sorted CD8+CD4-CCR7+CD45RA+ naive T cells. All receptors come from a human donor in good health. Some libraries in this study had Jurkat cell RNA spiked in.

This clonotype was observed at least ten times. The chain has TRBV5-1 and TRBJ2-1, with D possibly TRBD2 on 6 matching bases. The V end was cut by 4 bases, the J end by 5 bases, with 7 bases between. The CDR3 length is 12 residues. Germline loops: CDR1 SGHRS, CDR2 YFSETQ. In DNA, the CDR3 is TGCGCCAGCAGCACGGGGGACAATGAGCAGTTCTTC. Protein sequence: CASSTGDNEQFF. The full variable domain, rest sourced from reference TRBV5-1 and TRBJ2-1, is KAGVTQTPRYLIKTRGQQVTLSCSPISGHRSVSWYQQTPGQGLQFLFEYFSETQRNKGNFPGRFSGRQFSNSRSEMNVSTLELGDSALYLCASSTGDNEQFFGPGTRLTVL.

In the case of this clonotype: This clone may be a read error of a much larger clone one base away. The chain is built from TRBV7-9 and TRBJ2-1; TRBD2 matches 8 bases. This CDR3 comprises 19 residues. Germline CDR1 is SEHNR and CDR2 is FQNEAQ (reference sequence). The CDR3 sequence is CTSSLGALFLSREGNEQFF. The CDR3 DNA is TGTACCAGCAGCTTAGGGGCACTCTTTCTCTCTCGGGAGGGAAATGAGCAGTTCTTC. The whole variable domain, remainder taken from reference TRBV7-9 and TRBJ2-1, is DTGVSQNPRHKITKRGQNVTFRCDPISEHNRLYWYRQTLGQGPEFLTYFQNEAQLEKSRLLSDRFSAERPKGSFSTLEIQRTEQGDSAMYLCTSSLGALFLSREGNEQFFGPGTRLTVL.

Points on this clonotype: This may be a read error, as it is one base from a much larger clone. The V and J genes are TRBV7-2 and TRBJ1-5; D gene uncertain. The length of the CDR3 is 13 residues. Germline V CDR1 and CDR2: SGHTA, FQGNSA. The V end was cut by 1 base, the J end by 10 bases, with 11 bases between. The CDR3 protein is CASSLGTAGPQHF. The CDR3 DNA sequence: TGTGCCAGCAGCTTAGGTACCGCGGGACCCCAGCATTTT.

The table lists this clonotype with a count of one. This may stem from a read error, because a much larger clone lies one nucleotide away. The gene calls are TRBV4-1 and TRBJ1-1; no clear D gene. The CDR3 length is 15 residues. Germline V gene lookup returns CDR1 MGHRA and CDR2 YSYEKL. Between the trimmed V and J ends, which lost 1 base and 6 bases, there was a span of 15 bases. CDR3 coding DNA: TGCGCCAGCAGCCAAGTCCACTGGGCAGCGCCTGAAGCTTTCTTT. Its translation: CASSQVHWAAPEAFF.

This chain joins TRBV4-3 and TRBJ2-7, with D hard to call. CDR1 is LGHNA and CDR2 is YSLEER in the germline V gene. V lost 0 bases and J 0 bases, leaving 12 bases between the germline ends. This CDR3 comprises 16 residues. The CDR3 sequence: CASSQERQLSSYEQYF. CDR3 nucleotides: TGCGCCAGCAGCCAAGAACGGCAGCTCAGCTCCTACGAGCAGTACTTC.

The V and J genes are TRBV19 and TRBJ1-1, with a tentative D call TRBD1 (5 bases). CDR1 LNHDA and CDR2 SQIVND come from the germline V gene (reference sequence). Trimming pared 4 bases from V and 6 bases from J, leaving 18 bases between. There are 15 residues in the CDR3. The CDR3 protein is CASSTQPGRRPEAFF. The CDR3 DNA follows: TGTGCCAGTAGTACGCAGCCGGGACGGCGACCTGAAGCTTTCTTT.

This clonotype occurred many times. This chain uses TRBV20-1 with TRBJ2-5; possibly TRBD1 for D (6 bases). The CDR3 is 14 amino acids. The germline V and J ends were trimmed by 3 bases and 2 bases, with 13 bases remaining between them. Germline lookup yields CDR1 DFQATT and CDR2 SNEGSKA (reference sequence). The CDR3 region is CSASETGLQETQYF. The CDR3 DNA follows: TGCAGTGCTAGCGAAACAGGGTTGCAAGAGACCCAGTACTTC.

This clonotype appeared a few times. The rearrangement uses TRBV28 and TRBJ2-1; 9 bases are a match to TRBD2. V shed 6 bases, J shed 3 bases, and the junction held 9 bases outside the gene matches. CDR3 length: 16 amino acids. From germline, CDR1 is MDHEN and CDR2 SYDVKM. DNA for the CDR3: TGTGCCAGCAGATCGAATCTAGCGGGATACTACAATGAGCAGTTCTTC. Amino acids: CASRSNLAGYYNEQFF.

This clonotype was detected ten times or more. The chain combines TRBV6-2 or TRBV6-3 with TRBJ1-1; D not resolved. The CDR3 has 15 residues. Deletions cut 2 bases from V and 4 bases from J, with 14 bases between. The germline CDR1 and CDR2 sequences are MNHEY and SVGEGT. DNA for the CDR3: TGTGCCAGCAGTTACGTTGGGAGTCTTGGCACTGAAGCTTTCTTT. It is translated as CASSYVGSLGTEAFF.

Comments on this clonotype: This may stem from a read error, because a much larger clone lies one nucleotide away. This likely comes from a read error, as the CDR3 has no conserved phenylalanine or tryptophan at its end. This chain uses TRBV7-8 with TRBJ1-2; D is perhaps TRBD1 (5 bases). Between the trimmed V and J ends, which lost 5 bases and 4 bases, there was a span of 14 bases. Germline assignment: CDR1 SGHVS and CDR2 FQNEAQ. The length of the CDR3 is 14 residues. CDR3 coding DNA: TGTGCCAGCAGCACCAGACAGAAAAGCTATGGCTACACCCTC. Protein sequence: CASSTRQKSYGYTL.

The chain recombines TRBV13 with TRBJ1-2; D ambiguous. From germline, CDR1 is PRHDT and CDR2 FYEKMQ (reference sequence). V gave up 1 base and J gave up 5 bases, with 8 bases separating them. There are 13 residues in the CDR3. The CDR3 region has the DNA TGTGCCAGCAGCTTAGAAGCGGGGTATGGCTACACCTTC. Translation: CASSLEAGYGYTF.

This clonotype came up a few times. A much larger clone sits a single nucleotide away, making a read error possible. The chain has TRBV4-1 and TRBJ1-1; D may be TRBD1 (5 bases). CDR1 MGHRA and CDR2 YSYEKL come from the germline V gene. The CDR3 consists of 17 residues. In DNA form, the CDR3 reads TGCGCCAGCGGCCAAGATGGGGCAGGGTGGAGGAACACTGAAGCTTTCTTT. It is translated as CASGQDGAGWRNTEAFF.

Comment on this clonotype: One base away lies a much larger clone, so this may be a sequencing read error. J is TRBJ1-6 and V is TRBV2; D is ambiguous. CDR3 length: 15 residues. Looked up from germline, CDR1 is SNHLY and CDR2 is FYNNEI. CDR3 DNA: TGTGCCAGCAGGGAAGAGGAGTCTTATAATTCACACCTCCACTTT. Translated: CASREEESYNSHLHF.

This clonotype showed up just once. A clone one base away is much larger, so this may be a read error. CDR3 coding DNA: TGTGCCAGCAGCCCAGGGTACGACGAGCAGTACTTC. It codes for CASSPGYDEQYF. The chain joins TRBV11-2 to TRBJ2-7; perhaps TRBD1 as D (5 bases). Germline assignment: CDR1 SGHAT and CDR2 FQNNGV. The CDR3 length is 12 residues. The V gene lost 5 bases and the J gene lost 5 bases, with 10 bases spanning the gap. The variable domain in full, completed from reference TRBV11-2 and TRBJ2-7, reads EAGVAQSPRYKIIEKRQSVAFWCNPISGHATLYWYQQILGQGPKLLIQFQNNGVVDDSQLPKDRFSAERLKGVDSTLKIQPAKLEDSAVYLCASSPGYDEQYFGPGTRLTVT.

Many counts were recorded for this clonotype. The chain uses TRBV2 and TRBJ2-2; TRBD1 aligns across 7 bases. Unmatched junction bases numbered 6, after V lost 7 bases and J lost 7 bases. Looked up from germline, CDR1 is SNHLY and CDR2 is FYNNEI. The CDR3 runs to 13 residues. The CDR3 sequence is CASNEGAHGELFF. DNA for the CDR3: TGTGCCAGCAATGAGGGGGCTCACGGGGAGCTGTTTTTT.

This clonotype was detected ten times or more. The chain carries TRBV7-9 and TRBJ1-1; unclear D gene. The CDR3 loop spans 15 amino acids. The V end lost 2 bases, the J end lost 3 bases, and 13 bases lay between the germline ends. Germline lookup yields CDR1 SEHNR and CDR2 FQNEAQ (reference sequence). The CDR3, as DNA: TGTGCCAGCAGCTTAATCCGCCCTCTTGACACTGAAGCTTTCTTT. Encoded protein: CASSLIRPLDTEAFF.

In the case of this clonotype: A read error may explain this, as a much larger clone is one base away. The chain recombines TRBV4-2 with TRBJ2-5; 9 positions agree with TRBD2. Germline CDR1 is LGHNA and CDR2 is YNFKEQ. The CDR3 is 18 residues long. Trimming took 4 bases from V and 6 from J; bases not matched to a gene: 18. This CDR3 is CASSLATSGKHRRKTQYF. In nucleotides, the CDR3 is TGTGCCAGCAGCCTCGCGACTAGCGGAAAACACCGTCGAAAGACCCAGTACTTC.

This clonotype was counted a few times. This chain links TRBV24-1 with TRBJ2-7, with no clear D. CDR1 KGHDR and CDR2 SFDVKD come from the germline V gene. Trimming took off 4 bases at V and 7 bases at J, with 13 bases between the two ends. The CDR3 is made up of 13 amino acids. The DNA of the CDR3 is TGTGCCACCAGTGAGTCGGATTTGAATGAGCAGTACTTC. Its translation is CATSESDLNEQYF.

This clonotype was seen many times. The rearrangement joins TRBV20-1 to TRBJ2-1, with 10 bases matching TRBD2. The CDR3 length is 15 residues. V lost 0 bases and J lost 6; bases outside the gene matches: 5. Per germline, CDR1 DFQATT and CDR2 SNEGSKA (reference sequence). CDR3 in amino acids: CSARDVSSGGNEQFF. CDR3 coding DNA: TGCAGTGCTAGAGATGTGTCTAGCGGGGGCAATGAGCAGTTCTTC.

This clonotype was seen repeatedly, ten times or more. The chain uses TRBV20-1 and TRBJ2-1; 7 nucleotides align to TRBD2. The V gene end was trimmed by 0 bases and the J gene end by 4 bases; junction bases not matched to a gene: 12. CDR1 is DFQATT, CDR2 SNEGSKA, per germline (reference sequence). This CDR3 contains 17 residues. The CDR3 DNA sequence: TGCAGTGCTAGAGATTTAATTGGCGGGGGACCGTACAATGAGCAGTTCTTC. Protein: CSARDLIGGGPYNEQFF.

In its sample, this clonotype was seen a few times. This chain links TRBV15 with TRBJ2-7; a possible D gene is TRBD1 (6 bases). The CDR3 consists of 14 residues. Looked up from germline, CDR1 is LNHNV and CDR2 is YYDKDF (reference sequence). Trimming removed 3 bases at V and 4 bases at J, with 13 bases between. CDR3 sequence (DNA): TGTGCCACCAGCAGTGCGACAGGTGTTTACGAGCAGTACTTC. Residues: CATSSATGVYEQYF.

The chain uses TRBV5-6 and TRBJ2-1, with D possibly being TRBD1 (6 bases). Trimming pared 0 bases from V and 8 bases from J, leaving 9 bases between. The CDR3 sequence is 13 residues long. Germline-derived CDR1 and CDR2 are SGHDT and YYEEEE. The CDR3 bases are TGTGCCAGCAGCTTGGATGAGGGGGATGAGCAGTTCTTC. It translates to CASSLDEGDEQFF.

This clonotype is a singleton in its sample. This may stem from a read error, because a much larger clone lies one nucleotide away. No conserved phenylalanine or tryptophan ends this CDR3, so it is likely a read error. Because the CDR3's place on the DNA is in doubt, the DNA is left out and the CDR3 is given as listed by TCRdb. The CDR3 protein is CASSRGSERYS. The J gene is TRBJ2-5, the V gene TRBV14; the listed D gene, TRBD1, was not tested against the DNA. The length of the CDR3 is 11 amino acids, counting both ends. The V gene's germline CDR1 is SGHDN and CDR2 FVKESK.

This clonotype was found many times. The rearrangement links TRBV4-3 to TRBJ1-4; D is possibly TRBD1 (5 bases). The CDR3 runs to 16 residues. Germline-derived CDR1 and CDR2 are LGHNA and YSLEER. Trimming took 4 bases from V and 0 from J, leaving 12 bases between them. CDR3 nucleotide sequence: TGCGCCAGCAGCCCCGGGACGGCCTCAACTAATGAAAAACTGTTTTTT. Translation: CASSPGTASTNEKLFF.

In its sample, this clonotype was seen many times. This rearrangement joins TRBV6-5 to TRBJ1-5; D perhaps matches TRBD1 (6 bases). The CDR3 loop spans 14 amino acids. Germline CDR1 reads MNHEY; CDR2 reads SVGAGI. The germline V and J ends were trimmed by 3 bases and 6 bases, with 12 bases remaining between them. The DNA for the CDR3 is TGTGCCAGCAGTTATGGCAGGGGTGGTCAGCCCCAGCATTTT. This codes for CASSYGRGGQPQHF.

This clonotype was picked up many times. V is TRBV30 and J is TRBJ2-2; the D gene is possibly TRBD2 (7 bases). The CDR3 is made up of 14 amino acids. Trimming took off 0 bases at V and 7 bases at J, with 12 bases between the two ends. The V gene's germline CDR1 is GTSNPN and CDR2 SVGIG (reference sequence). The CDR3: CAWSVLGGRGELFF. CDR3 bases: TGTGCCTGGAGTGTACTCGGGGGGCGCGGGGAGCTGTTTTTT.

The gene calls are TRBV27 and TRBJ1-4, with a possible D match to TRBD1 (5 bases). This CDR3 spans 15 amino acids. Per germline, CDR1 MNHEY and CDR2 SMNVEV (reference sequence). V was cut by 2 bases and J by 0 bases, with 7 bases left in between. CDR3 nucleotide sequence: TGTGCCAGCAGTTTACGGGGGTCAACTAATGAAAAACTGTTTTTT. Protein sequence: CASSLRGSTNEKLFF.

As regards this clonotype: Compared with germline, one end of the junction differs, possibly owing to a read error. This rearrangement joins TRBV20-1 to TRBJ2-7, with 8 bases lining up with TRBD2. This CDR3 comprises 15 residues. CDR1 is DFQATT, CDR2 SNEGSKA, per germline (reference sequence). The CDR3, as DNA: TGCAGTGCTAAGACCTATAGCGGGGTCCGCTACGAGCAGCACTTC. This encodes CSAKTYSGVRYEQHF.

The gene calls are TRBV6-4 and TRBJ2-5; TRBD2 aligns across 9 bases. V lost 6 bases, J lost 2 bases, and 10 bases stayed unmatched. Germline V gives CDR1 MRHNA, CDR2 SNTAGT. The CDR3 sequence is 16 residues long. CDR3 amino acids: CASSTPQREAQETQYF. CDR3 bases: TGTGCCAGCAGCACCCCCCAGCGGGAGGCACAAGAGACCCAGTACTTC.

This clonotype was seen repeatedly, ten times or more. The chain carries TRBV14 and TRBJ2-2; unclear D gene. The CDR3 spans 14 residues. Trimming stripped 3 bases from V and 4 bases from J, with 9 bases between. Germline V gives CDR1 SGHDN, CDR2 FVKESK. Here the CDR3 reads CASSQVTVTGELFF. As DNA, the CDR3 is TGTGCCAGCAGCCAGGTTACCGTCACCGGGGAGCTGTTTTTT.